The clone carrying this TCR beta chain was seen a handful of times. This sample stems from a study of blood T cell repertoires in COVID-19. Whole-study context: There were acute and convalescent COVID-19 samples, and they came from the United States, Italy and Spain. Sources were T cells, B-cell-depleted T cells, or PBMCs; the material itself was cDNA or gDNA.

The CDR3 sequence is 18 residues long. Germline V gene data show CDR1 as SNHLY and CDR2 as FYNNEI. V dropped 6 bases and J dropped 6; count of bases not matched to a gene: 14. How the authors handled the data: Counts of nucleated cells, estimated from reference gene primer amplification, were obtained. Measured with immunoSEQ multiplex PCR; TCRdb has only the in-frame clones, and not every one. That table furnishes V, J and clone size, whereas the DNA furnished D and trimming. The repertoire holds about 69,000 clones, with around 79% as singletons. Material: peripheral blood. The TCR sequence derives from a man aged 55 to 69 with acute or convalescent COVID-19. The J gene is TRBJ2-2, the V gene TRBV2, with 12 bases fitting TRBD1. The CDR3 region is CASRGIKPGQGASGELFF. As DNA, the CDR3 is TGTGCCAGCAGGGGAATAAAACCGGGACAGGGGGCCTCCGGGGAGCTGTTTTTT.